This T cell receptor (beta chain) was captured in a study of blood T cell repertoires in COVID-19. Overall study: PBMCs, B-cell-depleted T cells, or T cells provided the cDNA or gDNA that made up the material.

In terms of age and location, participants ranged from about 18 to 89 years and lived in approximately 26 US areas. Two negative PCRs, clearance, or symptom resolution had been documented for recovered Cohort 3 donors. Per the authors' pipeline: Amplification of reference gene primers provided the estimated nucleated cell counts. Sequencing was performed with immunoSEQ multiplex PCR; in TCRdb, only in-frame clones are kept and a portion is missing. The V and J calls and clone size are taken from that table; D and trimming were inferred from the DNA. The sample consists of 220,000 or so clones, 82% of them appearing once. The CDR3 is 13 residues long. Germline CDR1 MNHEY, CDR2 SMNVEV (reference sequence). V lost 4 bases and J lost 3; bases outside the gene matches: 2.

The rearrangement uses TRBV27 and TRBJ2-7; the match to TRBD2 covers 8 bases. The sequenced sample was PBMCs or T cells enriched from blood (not recorded which). The sequence derives from a woman in her fifties or sixties who had recovered from COVID-19. The CDR3 coding sequence is TGTGCCAGCAGTTCGCTAGCGGGCTACGAGCAGTACTTC. Its translation: CASSSLAGYEQYF.